This T cell receptor (beta chain) was documented in a study of CD8 T cells in Susac syndrome. A few counts support this clonotype. Its antigen remains unidentified. Random-hexamer reverse transcription was applied to about 0.45 to 1 ug RNA. MiXCR, applied by TCRdb to the immunoSEQ multiplex PCR reads, yields one record per CDR3 protein. The table lists approximately 190,000 distinct CDR3 sequences, around 93% of them singletons. The germline CDR1 and CDR2 sequences are MNHGY and SVAAGI. The CDR3 has 13 residues. V dropped 6 bases and J dropped 2; count of bases not matched to a gene: 3. Study-level findings and limits: The study's TCR sequencing and HLA analysis covered a relatively small number of individuals, and the study acknowledged this.

V usage is TRBV6-9 and J usage is TRBJ1-2; 7 bases are shared with TRBD1. The receptor was derived from a human donor in good health. The sample comprised CD4+ T cells from PBMCs. DNA for the CDR3: TGTGCCAGCAGATCGGGACAGAACTATGGCTACACCTTC. Its protein is CASRSGQNYGYTF.